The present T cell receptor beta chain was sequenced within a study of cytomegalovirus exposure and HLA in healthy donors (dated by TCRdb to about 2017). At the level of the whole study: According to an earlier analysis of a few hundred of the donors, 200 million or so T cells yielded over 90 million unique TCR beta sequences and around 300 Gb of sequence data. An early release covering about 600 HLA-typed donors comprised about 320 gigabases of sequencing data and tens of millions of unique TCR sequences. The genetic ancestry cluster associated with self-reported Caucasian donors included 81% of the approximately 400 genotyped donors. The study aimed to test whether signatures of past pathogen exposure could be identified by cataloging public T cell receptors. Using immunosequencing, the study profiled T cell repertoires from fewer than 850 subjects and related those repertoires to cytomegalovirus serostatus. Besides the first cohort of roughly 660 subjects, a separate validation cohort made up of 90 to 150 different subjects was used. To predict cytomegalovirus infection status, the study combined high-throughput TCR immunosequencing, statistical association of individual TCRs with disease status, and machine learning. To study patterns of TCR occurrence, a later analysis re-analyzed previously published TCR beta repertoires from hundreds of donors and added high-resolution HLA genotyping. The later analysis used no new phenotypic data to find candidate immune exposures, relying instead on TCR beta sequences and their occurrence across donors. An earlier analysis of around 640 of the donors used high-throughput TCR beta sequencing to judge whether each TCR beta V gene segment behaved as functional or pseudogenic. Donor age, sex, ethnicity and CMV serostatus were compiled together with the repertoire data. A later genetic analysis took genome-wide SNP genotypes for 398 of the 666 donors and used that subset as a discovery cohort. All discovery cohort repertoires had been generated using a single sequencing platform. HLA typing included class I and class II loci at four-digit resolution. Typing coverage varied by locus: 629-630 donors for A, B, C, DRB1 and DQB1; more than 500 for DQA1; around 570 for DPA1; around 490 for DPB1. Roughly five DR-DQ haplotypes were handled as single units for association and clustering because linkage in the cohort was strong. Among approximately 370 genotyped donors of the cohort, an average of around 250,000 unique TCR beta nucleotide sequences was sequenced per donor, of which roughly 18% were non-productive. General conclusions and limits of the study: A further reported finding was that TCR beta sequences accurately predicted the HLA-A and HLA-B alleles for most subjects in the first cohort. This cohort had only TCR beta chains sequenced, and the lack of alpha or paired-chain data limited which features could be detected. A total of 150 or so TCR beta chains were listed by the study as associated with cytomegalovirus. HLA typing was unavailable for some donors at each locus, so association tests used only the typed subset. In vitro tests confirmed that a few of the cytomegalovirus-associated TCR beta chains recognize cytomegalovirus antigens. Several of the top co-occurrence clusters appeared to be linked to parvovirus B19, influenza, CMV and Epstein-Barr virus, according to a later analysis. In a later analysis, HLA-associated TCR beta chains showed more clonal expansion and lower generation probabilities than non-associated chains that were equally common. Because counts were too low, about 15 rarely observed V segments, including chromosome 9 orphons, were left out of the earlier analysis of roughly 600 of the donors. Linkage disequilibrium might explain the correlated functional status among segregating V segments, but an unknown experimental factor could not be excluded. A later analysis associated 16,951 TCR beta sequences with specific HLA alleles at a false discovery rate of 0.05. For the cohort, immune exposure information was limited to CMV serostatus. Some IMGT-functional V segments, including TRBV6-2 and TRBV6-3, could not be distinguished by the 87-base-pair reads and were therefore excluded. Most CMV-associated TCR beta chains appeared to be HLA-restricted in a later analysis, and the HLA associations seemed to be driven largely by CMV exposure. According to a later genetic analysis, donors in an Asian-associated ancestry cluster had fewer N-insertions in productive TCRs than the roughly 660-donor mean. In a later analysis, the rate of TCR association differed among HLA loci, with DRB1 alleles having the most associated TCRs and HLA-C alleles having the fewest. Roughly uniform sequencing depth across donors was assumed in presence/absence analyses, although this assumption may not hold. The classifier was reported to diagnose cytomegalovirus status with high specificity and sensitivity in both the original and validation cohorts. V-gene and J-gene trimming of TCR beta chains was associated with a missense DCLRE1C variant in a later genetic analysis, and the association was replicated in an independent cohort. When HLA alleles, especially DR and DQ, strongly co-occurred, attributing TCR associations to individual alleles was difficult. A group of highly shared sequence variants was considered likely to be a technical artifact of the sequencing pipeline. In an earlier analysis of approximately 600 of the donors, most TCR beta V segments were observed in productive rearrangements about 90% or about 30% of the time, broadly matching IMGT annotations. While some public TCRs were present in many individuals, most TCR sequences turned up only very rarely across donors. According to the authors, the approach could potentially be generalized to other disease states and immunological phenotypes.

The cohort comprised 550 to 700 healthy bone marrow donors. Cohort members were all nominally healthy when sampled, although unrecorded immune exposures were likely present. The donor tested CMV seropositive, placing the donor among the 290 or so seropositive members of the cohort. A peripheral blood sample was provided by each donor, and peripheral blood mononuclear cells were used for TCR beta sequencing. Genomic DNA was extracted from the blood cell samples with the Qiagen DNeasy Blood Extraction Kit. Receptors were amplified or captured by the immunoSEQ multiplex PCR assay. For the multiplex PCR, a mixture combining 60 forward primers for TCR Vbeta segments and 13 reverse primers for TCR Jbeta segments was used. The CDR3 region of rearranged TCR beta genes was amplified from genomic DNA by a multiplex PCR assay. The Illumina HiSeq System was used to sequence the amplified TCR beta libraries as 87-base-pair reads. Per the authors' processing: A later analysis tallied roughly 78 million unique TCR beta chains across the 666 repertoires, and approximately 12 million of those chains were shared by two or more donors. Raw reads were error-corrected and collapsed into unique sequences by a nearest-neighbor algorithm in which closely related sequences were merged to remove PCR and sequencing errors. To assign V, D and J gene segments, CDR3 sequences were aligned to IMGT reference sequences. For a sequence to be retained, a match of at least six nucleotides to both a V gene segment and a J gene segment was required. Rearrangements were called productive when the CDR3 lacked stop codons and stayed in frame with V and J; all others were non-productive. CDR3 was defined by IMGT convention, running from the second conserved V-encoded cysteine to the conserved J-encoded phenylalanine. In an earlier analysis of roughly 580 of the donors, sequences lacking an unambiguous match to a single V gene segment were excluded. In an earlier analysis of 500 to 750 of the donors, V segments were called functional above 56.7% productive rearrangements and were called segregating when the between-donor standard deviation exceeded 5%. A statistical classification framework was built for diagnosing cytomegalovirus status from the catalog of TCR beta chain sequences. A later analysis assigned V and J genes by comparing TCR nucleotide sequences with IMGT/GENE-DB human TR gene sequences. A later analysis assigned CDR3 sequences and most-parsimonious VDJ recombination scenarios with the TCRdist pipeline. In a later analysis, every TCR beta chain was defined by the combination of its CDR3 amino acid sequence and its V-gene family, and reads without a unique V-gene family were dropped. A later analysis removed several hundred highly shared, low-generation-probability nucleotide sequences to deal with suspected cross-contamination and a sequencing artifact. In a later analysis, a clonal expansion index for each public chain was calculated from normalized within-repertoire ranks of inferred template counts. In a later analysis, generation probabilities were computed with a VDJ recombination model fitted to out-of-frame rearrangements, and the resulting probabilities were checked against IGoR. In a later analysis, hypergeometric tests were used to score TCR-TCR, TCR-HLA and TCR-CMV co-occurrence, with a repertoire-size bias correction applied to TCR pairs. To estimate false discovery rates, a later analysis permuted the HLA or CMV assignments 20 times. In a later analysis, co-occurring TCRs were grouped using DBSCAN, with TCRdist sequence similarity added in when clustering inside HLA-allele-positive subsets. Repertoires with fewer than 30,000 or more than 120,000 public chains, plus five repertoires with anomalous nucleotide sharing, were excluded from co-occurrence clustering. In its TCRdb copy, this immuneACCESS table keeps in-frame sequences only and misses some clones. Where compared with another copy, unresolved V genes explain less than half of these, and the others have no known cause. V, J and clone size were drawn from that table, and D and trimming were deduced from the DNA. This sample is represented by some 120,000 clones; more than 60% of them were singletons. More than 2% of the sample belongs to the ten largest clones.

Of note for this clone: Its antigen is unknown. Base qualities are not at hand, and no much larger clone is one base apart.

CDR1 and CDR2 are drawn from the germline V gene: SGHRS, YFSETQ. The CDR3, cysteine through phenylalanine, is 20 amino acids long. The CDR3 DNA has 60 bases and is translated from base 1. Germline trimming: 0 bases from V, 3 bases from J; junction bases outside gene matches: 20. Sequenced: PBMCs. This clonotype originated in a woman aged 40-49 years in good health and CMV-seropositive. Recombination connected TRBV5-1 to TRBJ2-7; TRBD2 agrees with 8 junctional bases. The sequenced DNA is TGCGCCAGCAGCTTGGAACCCGATTCGACTAGCGCCCTCAAGGGCTACGAGCAGTACTTC. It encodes CASSLEPDSTSALKGYEQYF.